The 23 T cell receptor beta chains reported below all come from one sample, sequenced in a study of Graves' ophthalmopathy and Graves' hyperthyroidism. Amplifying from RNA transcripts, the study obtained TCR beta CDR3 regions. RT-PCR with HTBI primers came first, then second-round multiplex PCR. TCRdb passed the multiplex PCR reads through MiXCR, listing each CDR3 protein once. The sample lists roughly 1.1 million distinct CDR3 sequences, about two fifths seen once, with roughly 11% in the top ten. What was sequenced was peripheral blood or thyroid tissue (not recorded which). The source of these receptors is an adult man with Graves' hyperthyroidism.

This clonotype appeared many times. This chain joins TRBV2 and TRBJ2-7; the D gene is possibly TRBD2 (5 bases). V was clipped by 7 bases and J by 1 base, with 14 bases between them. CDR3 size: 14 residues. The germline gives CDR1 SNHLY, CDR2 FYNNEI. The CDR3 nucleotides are TGTGCCAGCATAGGATTAGCGCGATCCTACGAGCAGTACTTC. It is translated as CASIGLARSYEQYF.

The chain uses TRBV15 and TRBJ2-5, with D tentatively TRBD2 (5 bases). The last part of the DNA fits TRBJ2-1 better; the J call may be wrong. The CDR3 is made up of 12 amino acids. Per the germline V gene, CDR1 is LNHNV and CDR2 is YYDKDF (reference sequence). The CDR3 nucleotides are TGTGCCACCAGCAGACCCGGGGATGAGCAGTTCTTC. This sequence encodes CATSRPGDEQFF.

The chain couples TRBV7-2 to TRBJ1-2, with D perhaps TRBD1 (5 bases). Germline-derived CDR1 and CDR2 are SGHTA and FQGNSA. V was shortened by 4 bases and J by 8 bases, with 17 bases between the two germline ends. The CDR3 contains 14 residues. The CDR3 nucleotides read TGTGCCAGCAGCTGGGGGGTAGAGGAACGGGGCTACACCTTC. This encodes CASSWGVEERGYTF.

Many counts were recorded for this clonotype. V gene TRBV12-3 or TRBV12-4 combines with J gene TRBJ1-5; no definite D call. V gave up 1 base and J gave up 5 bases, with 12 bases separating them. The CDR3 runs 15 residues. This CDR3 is CASSLGGIVDQPQHF. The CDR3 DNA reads TGTGCCAGCAGTTTAGGTGGGATAGTGGATCAGCCCCAGCATTTT.

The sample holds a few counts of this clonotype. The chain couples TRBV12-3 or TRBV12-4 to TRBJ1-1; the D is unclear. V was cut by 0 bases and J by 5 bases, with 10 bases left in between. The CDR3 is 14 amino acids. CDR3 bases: TGTGCCAGCAGTTTAGCAGGTTTTTCTACTGAAGCTTTCTTT. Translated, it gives CASSLAGFSTEAFF.

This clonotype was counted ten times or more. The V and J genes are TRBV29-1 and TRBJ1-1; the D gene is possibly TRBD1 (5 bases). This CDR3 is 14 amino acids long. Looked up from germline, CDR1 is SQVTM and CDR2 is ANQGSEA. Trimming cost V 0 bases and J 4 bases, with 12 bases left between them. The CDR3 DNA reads TGCAGCGTTGAAGATTTGGGGGGTGGCACTGAAGCTTTCTTT. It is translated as CSVEDLGGGTEAFF.

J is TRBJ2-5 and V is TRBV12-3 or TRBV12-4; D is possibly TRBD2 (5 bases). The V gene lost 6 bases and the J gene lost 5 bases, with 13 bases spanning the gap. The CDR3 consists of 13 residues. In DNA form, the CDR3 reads TGTGCCAGCAGCCAAACGGGGTCCGAGACCCAGTACTTC. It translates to CASSQTGSETQYF.

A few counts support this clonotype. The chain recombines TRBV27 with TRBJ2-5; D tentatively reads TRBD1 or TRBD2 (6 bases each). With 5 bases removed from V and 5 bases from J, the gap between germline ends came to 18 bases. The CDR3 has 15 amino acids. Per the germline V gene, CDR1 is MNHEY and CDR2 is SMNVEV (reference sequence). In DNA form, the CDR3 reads TGTGCCAGCAGTGACGGGGGCCACACCGGGGAGACCCAGTACTTC. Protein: CASSDGGHTGETQYF.

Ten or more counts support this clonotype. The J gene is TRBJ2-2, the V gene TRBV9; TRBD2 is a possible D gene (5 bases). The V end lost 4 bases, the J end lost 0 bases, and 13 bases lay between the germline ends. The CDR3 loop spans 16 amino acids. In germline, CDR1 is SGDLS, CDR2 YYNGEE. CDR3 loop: CASSPVLAPNTGELFF. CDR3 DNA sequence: TGTGCCAGCAGCCCCGTGTTAGCGCCGAACACCGGGGAGCTGTTTTTT.

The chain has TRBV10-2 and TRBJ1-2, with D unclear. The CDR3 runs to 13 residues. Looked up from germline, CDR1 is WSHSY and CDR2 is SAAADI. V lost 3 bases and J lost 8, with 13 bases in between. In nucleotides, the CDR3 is TGCGCCAGCAGTGAAGCATTTCGGGAGGGCTACACCTTC. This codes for CASSEAFREGYTF.

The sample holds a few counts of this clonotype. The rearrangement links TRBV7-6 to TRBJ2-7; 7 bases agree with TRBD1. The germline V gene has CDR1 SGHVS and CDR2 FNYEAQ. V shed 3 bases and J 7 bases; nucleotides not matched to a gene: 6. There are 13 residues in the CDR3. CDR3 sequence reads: CASSLGQRLEQYF. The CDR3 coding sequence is TGTGCCAGCAGCTTGGGACAGCGGCTAGAGCAGTACTTC.

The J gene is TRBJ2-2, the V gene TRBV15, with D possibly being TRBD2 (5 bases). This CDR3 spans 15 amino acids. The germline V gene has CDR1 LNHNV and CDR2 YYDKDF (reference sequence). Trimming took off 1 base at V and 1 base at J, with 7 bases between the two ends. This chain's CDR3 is CATSRAGRNTGELFF. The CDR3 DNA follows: TGTGCCACCAGCAGAGCGGGGAGGAACACCGGGGAGCTGTTTTTT.

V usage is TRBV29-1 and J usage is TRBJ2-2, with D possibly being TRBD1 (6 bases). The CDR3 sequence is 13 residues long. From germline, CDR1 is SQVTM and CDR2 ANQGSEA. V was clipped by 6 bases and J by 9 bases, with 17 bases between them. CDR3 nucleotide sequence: TGCAGCGTCTCACCTACAGGGACGTGGGAGCTGTTTTTT. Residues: CSVSPTGTWELFF.

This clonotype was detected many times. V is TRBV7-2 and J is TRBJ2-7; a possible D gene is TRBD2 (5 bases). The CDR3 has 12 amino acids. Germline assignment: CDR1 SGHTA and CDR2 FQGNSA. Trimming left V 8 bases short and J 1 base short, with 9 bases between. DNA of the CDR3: TGTGCCAGCGGGAGATTTTCCTACGAGCAGTACTTC. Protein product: CASGRFSYEQYF.

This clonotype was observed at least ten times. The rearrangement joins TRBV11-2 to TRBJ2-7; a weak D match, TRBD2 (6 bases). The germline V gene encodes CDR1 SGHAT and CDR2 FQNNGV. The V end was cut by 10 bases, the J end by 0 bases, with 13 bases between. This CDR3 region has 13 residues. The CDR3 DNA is TGTGCCACCTCGACGGGACTCTCCTACGAGCAGTACTTC. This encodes CATSTGLSYEQYF.

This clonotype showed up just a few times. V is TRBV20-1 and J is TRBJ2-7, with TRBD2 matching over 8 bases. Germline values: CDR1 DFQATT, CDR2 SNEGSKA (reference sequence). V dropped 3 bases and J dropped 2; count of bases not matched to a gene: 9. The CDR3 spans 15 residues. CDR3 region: CSARWLAGNPYEQYF. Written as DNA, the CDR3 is TGCAGTGCTAGGTGGCTAGCGGGTAACCCCTACGAGCAGTACTTC.

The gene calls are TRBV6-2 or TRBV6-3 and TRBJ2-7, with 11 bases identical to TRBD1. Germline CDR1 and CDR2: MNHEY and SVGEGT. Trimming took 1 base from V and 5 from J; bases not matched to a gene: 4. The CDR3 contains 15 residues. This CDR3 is CASSYWRDRGDEQYF. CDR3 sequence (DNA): TGTGCCAGCAGTTACTGGAGGGACAGGGGGGACGAGCAGTACTTC.

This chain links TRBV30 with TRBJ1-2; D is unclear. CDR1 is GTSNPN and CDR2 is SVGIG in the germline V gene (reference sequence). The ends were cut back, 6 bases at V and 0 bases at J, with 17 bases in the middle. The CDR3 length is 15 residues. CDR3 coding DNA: TGTGCCTGCCCTAAGACCGACCACCCTAACTATGGCTACACCTTC. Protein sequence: CACPKTDHPNYGYTF. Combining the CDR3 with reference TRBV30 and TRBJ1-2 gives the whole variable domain SQTIHQWPATLVQPVGSPLSLECTVEGTSNPNLYWYRQAAGRGLQLLFYSVGIGQISSEVPQNLSASRPQDRQFILSSKKLLLSDSGFYLCACPKTDHPNYGYTFGSGTRLTVV.

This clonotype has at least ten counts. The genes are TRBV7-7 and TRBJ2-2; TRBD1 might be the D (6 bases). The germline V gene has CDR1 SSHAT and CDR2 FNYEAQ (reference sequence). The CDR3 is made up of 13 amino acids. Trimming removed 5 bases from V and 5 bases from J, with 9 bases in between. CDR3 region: CASSNDRTGELFF. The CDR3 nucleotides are TGTGCCAGCAGCAACGACAGGACCGGGGAGCTGTTTTTT.

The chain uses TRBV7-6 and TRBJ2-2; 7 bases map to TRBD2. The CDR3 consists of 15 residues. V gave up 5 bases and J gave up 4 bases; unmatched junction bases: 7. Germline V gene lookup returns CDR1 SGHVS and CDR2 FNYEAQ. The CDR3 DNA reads TGTGCCAGCAGCGCCCCGAGCGGGATCACCGGGGAGCTGTTTTTT. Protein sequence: CASSAPSGITGELFF.

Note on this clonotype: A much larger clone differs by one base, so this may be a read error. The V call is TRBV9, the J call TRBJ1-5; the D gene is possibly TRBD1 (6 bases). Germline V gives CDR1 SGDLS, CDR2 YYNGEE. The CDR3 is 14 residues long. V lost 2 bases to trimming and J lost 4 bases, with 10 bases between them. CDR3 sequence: CASSVKQGNQPQHF. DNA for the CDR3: TGTGCCAGCAGCGTTAAACAGGGAAATCAGCCCCAGCATTTT.

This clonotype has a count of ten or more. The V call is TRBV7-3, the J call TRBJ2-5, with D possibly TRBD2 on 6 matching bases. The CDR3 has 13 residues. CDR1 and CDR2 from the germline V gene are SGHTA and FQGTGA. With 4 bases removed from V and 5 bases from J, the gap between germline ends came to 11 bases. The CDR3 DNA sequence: TGTGCCAGCAGCTCGGGGGTGGCGGAGACCCAGTACTTC. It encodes CASSSGVAETQYF.

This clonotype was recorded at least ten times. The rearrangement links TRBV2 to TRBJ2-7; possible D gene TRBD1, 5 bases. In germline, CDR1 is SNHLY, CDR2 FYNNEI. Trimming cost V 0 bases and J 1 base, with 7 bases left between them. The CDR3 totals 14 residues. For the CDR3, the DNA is TGTGCCAGCAGTGAAGCTCCAGGGTCCTACGAGCAGTACTTC. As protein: CASSEAPGSYEQYF.